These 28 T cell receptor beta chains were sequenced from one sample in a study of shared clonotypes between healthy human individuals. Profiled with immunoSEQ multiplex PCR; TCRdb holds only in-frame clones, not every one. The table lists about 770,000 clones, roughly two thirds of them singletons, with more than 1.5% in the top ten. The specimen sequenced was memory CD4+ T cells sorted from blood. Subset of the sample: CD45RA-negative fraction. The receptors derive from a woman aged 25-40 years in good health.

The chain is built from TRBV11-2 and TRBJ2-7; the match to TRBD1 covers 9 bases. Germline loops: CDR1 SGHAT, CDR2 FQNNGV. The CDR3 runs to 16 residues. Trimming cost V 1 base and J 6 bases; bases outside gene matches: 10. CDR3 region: CASSLGSTGGSAEQYF. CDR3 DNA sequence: TGTGCCAGCAGCTTAGGCTCGACAGGGGGGTCGGCCGAGCAGTACTTC.

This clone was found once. CDR3: CANELAGGIDTQYF. CDR3 in DNA: TGTGCCAACGAACTAGCGGGAGGAATAGATACGCAGTATTTT. This chain connects TRBV27 to TRBJ2-3, with 12 bases lining up with TRBD2. J was trimmed by 5 bases and V by 10 bases; bases with no gene match: 7. The CDR3 has 14 residues. Germline V gives CDR1 MNHEY, CDR2 SMNVEV (reference sequence).

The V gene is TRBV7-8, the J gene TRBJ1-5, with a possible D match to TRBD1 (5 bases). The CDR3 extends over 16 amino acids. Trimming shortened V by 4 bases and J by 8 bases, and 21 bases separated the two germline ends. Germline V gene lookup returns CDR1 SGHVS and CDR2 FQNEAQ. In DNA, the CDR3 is TGTGCCAGCAGCTCCTACCGGGACGGCGCTGCTAAGCCCCAGCATTTT. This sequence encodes CASSSYRDGAAKPQHF.

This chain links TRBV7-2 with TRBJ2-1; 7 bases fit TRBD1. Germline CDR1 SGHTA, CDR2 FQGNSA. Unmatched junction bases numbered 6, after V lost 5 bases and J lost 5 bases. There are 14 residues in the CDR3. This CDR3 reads CASSPDRVDNEQFF. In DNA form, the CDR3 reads TGTGCCAGCAGCCCTGACAGGGTAGACAATGAGCAGTTCTTC. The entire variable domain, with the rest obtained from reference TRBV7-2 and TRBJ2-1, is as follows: GAGVSQSPSNKVTEKGKDVELRCDPISGHTALYWYRQSLGQGLEFLIYFQGNSAPDKSGLPSDRFSAERTGGSVSTLTIQRTQQEDSAVYLCASSPDRVDNEQFFGPGTRLTVL.

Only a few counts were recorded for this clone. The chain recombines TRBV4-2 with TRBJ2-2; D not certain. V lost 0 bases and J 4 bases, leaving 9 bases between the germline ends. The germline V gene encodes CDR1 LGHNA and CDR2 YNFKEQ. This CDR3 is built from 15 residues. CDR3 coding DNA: TGTGCCAGCAGCCAAGAGGCTAGAACCACCGGGGAGCTGTTTTTT. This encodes CASSQEARTTGELFF.

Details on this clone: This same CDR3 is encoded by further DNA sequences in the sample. The CDR3 protein is CASSLVGETYNEQFF. The CDR3 coding sequence is TGCGCCAGCAGCTTAGTGGGGGAGACTTACAATGAGCAGTTCTTC. The chain carries TRBV5-1 and TRBJ2-1; D possibly matches TRBD1 or TRBD2 (5 bases each). Germline CDR1 SGHRS, CDR2 YFSETQ. Trimming pared 2 bases from V and 4 bases from J, leaving 13 bases between. The CDR3 totals 15 residues.

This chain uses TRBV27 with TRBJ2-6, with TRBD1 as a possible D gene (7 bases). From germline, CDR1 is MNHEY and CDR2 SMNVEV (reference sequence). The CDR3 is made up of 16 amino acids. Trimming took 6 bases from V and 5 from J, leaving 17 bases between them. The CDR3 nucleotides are TGTGCCAGCAGCCAACAACCAGGGGGGTGGGCCAACGTCCTGACTTTC. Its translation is CASSQQPGGWANVLTF.

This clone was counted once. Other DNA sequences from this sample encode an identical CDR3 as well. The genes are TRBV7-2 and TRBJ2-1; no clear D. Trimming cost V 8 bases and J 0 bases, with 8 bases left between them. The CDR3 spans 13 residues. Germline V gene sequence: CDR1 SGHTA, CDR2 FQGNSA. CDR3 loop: CASSSNSYNEQFF. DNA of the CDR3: TGTGCCAGCTCGTCTAACTCCTACAATGAGCAGTTCTTC.

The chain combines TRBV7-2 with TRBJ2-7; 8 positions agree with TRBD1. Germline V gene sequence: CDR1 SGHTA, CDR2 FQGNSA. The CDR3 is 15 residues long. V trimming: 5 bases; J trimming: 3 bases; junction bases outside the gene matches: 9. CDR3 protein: CASSTRTGRHYEQYF. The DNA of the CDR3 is TGTGCCAGCAGCACAAGGACAGGGAGACACTACGAGCAGTACTTC. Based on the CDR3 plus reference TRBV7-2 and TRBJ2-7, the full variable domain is GAGVSQSPSNKVTEKGKDVELRCDPISGHTALYWYRQSLGQGLEFLIYFQGNSAPDKSGLPSDRFSAERTGGSVSTLTIQRTQQEDSAVYLCASSTRTGRHYEQYFGPGTRLTVT.

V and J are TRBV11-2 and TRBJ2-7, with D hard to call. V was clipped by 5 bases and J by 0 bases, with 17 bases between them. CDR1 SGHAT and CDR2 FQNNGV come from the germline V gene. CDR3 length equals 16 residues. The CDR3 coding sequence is TGTGCCAGCAGCCGAGGAGTAGCCCGGAGCTCCTACGAGCAGTACTTC. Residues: CASSRGVARSSYEQYF.

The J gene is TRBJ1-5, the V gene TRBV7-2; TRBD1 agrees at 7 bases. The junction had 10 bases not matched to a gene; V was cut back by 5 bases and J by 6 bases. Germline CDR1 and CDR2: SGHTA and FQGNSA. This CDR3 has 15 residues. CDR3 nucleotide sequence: TGTGCCAGCAGCCCCAAGACAGGGAGTGGTCAGCCCCAGCATTTT. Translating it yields CASSPKTGSGQPQHF.

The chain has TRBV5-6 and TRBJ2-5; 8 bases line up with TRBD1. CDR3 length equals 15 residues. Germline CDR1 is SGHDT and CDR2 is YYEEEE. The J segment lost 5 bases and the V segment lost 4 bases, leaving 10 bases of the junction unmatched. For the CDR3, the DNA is TGTGCCAGCAGCCGGAAGGACAGGGTTAGGGAGACCCAGTACTTC. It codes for CASSRKDRVRETQYF.

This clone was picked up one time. CDR3 sequence (DNA): TGTGCCGCGGGGGGTCTCTATAGCAATCAGCCCCAGCATTTT. It codes for CAAGGLYSNQPQHF. The chain combines TRBV19 with TRBJ1-5; D possibly corresponds to TRBD1 (5 bases). From germline, CDR1 is LNHDA and CDR2 SQIVND (reference sequence). This CDR3 spans 14 amino acids. V shed 11 bases and J shed 0 bases, with 14 bases lying between them.

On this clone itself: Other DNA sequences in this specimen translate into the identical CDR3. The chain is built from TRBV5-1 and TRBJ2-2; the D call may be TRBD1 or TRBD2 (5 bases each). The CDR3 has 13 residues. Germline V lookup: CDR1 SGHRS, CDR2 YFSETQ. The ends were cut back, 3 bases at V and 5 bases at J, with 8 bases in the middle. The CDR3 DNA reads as TGCGCCAGCAGCTGGGACGGTACCGGGGAGCTGTTTTTT. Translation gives CASSWDGTGELFF.

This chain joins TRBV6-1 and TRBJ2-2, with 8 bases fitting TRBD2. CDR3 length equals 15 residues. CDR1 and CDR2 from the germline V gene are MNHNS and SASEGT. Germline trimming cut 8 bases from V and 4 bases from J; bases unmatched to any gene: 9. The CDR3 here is CASVFGTSSTGELFF. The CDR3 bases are TGTGCCAGCGTGTTCGGGACTAGTTCCACCGGGGAGCTGTTTTTT.

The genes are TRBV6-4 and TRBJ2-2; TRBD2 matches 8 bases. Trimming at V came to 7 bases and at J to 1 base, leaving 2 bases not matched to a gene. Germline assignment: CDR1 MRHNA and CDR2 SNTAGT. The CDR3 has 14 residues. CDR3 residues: CASKSGRNTGELFF. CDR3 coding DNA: TGTGCCAGCAAGAGCGGGAGGAACACCGGGGAGCTGTTTTTT.

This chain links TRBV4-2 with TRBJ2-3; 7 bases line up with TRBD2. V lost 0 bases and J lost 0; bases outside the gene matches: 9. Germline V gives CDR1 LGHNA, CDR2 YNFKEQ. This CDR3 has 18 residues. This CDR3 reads CASSQDRAGVTSTDTQYF. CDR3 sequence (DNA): TGTGCCAGCAGCCAAGATAGGGCGGGAGTGACAAGCACAGATACGCAGTATTTT.

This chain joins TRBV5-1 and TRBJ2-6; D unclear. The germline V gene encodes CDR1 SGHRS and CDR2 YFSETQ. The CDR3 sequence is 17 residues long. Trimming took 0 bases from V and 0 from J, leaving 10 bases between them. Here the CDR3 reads CASSLVNSRSGANVLTF. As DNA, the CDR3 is TGCGCCAGCAGCTTGGTTAACTCACGCTCTGGGGCCAACGTCCTGACTTTC.

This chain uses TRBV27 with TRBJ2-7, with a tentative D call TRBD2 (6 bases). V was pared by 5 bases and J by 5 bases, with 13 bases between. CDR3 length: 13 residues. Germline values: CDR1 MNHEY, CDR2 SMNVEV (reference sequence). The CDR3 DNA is TGTGCCAGCAGTGAAACTAGCAGGCACGAGCAGTACTTC. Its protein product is CASSETSRHEQYF.

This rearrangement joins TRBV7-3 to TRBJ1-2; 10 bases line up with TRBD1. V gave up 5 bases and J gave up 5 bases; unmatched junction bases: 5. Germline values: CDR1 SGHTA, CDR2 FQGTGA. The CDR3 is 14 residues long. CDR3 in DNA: TGTGCCAGCAGCCTAGGACAGGGGGGTTATGGCTACACCTTC. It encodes CASSLGQGGYGYTF.

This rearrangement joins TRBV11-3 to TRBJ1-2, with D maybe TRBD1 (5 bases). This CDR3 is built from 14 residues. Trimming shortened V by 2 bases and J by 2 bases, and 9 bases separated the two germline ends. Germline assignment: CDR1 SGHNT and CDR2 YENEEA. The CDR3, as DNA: TGTGCCAGCAGCTTACAACGGGACAACTATGGCTACACCTTC. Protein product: CASSLQRDNYGYTF.

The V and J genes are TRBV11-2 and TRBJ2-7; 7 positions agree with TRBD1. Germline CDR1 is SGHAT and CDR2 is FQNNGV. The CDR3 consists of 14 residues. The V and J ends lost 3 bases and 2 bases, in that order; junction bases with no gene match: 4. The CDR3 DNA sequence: TGTGCCAGCAGCTTTACAGGGGCGACCTACGAGCAGTACTTC. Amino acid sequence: CASSFTGATYEQYF.

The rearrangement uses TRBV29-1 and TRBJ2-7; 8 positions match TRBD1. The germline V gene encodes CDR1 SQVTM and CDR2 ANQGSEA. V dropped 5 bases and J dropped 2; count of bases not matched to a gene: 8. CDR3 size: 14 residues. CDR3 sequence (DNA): TGCAGCGTTCAGGGGACAGGAACTACCTACGAGCAGTACTTC. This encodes CSVQGTGTTYEQYF.

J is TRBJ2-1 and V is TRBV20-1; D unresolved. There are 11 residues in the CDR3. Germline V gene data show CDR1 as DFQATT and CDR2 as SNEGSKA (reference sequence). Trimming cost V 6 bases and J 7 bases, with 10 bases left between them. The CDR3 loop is CSAASWNEQFF. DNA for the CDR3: TGCAGTGCCGCGAGTTGGAATGAGCAGTTCTTC.

The CDR3 loop is CASSQARFTGRKDGYTF. CDR3 sequence (DNA): TGCGCCAGCAGCCAAGCGAGATTTACGGGGAGAAAGGACGGCTACACCTTC. The J gene is TRBJ1-2, the V gene TRBV4-1; D not certain. The germline V and J ends were trimmed by 1 base and 8 bases, with 23 bases remaining between them. The CDR3 loop spans 17 amino acids. The germline CDR1 and CDR2 sequences are MGHRA and YSYEKL.

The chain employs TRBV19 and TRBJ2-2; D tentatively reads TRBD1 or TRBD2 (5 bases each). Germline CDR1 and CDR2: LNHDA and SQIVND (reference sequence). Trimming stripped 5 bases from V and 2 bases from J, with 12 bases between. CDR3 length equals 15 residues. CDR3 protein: CASSPGPKNTGELFF. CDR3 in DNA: TGTGCCAGTAGTCCGGGACCTAAAAACACCGGGGAGCTGTTTTTT.

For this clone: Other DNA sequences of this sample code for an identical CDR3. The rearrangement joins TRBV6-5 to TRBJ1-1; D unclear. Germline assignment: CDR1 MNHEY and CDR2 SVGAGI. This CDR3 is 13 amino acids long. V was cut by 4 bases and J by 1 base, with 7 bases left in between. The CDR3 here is CASSFRGNTEAFF. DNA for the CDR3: TGTGCCAGCAGTTTTCGGGGGAACACTGAAGCTTTCTTT.

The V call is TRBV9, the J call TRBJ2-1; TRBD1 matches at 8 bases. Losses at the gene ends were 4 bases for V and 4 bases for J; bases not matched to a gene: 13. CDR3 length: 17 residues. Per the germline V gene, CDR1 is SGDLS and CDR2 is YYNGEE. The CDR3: CASSLRMGQEKYNEQFF. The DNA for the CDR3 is TGTGCCAGCAGCTTGCGGATGGGACAGGAGAAATACAATGAGCAGTTCTTC.